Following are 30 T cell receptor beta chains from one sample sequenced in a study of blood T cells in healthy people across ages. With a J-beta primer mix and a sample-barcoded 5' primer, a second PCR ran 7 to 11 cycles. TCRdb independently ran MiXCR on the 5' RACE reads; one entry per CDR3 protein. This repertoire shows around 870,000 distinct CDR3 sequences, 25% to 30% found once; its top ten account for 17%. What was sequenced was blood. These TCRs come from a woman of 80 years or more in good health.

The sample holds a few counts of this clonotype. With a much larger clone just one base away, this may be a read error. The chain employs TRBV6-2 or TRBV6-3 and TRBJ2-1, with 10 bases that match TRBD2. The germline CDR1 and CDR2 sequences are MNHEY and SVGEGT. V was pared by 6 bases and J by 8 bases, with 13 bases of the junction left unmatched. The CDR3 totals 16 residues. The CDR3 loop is CASRFKSGGASDEQFF. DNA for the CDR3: TGTGCCAGCAGATTTAAAAGCGGGGGGGCCAGCGATGAGCAGTTCTTC.

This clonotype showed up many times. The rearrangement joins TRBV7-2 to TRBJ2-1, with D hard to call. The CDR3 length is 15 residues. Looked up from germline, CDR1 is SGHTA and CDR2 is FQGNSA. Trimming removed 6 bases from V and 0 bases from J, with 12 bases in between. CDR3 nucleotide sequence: TGTGCCAGCAGATCCGCCGGAAGCTCCTACAATGAGCAGTTCTTC. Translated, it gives CASRSAGSSYNEQFF. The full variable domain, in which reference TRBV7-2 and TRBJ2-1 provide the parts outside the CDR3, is GAGVSQSPSNKVTEKGKDVELRCDPISGHTALYWYRQSLGQGLEFLIYFQGNSAPDKSGLPSDRFSAERTGGSVSTLTIQRTQQEDSAVYLCASRSAGSSYNEQFFGPGTRLTVL.

This chain's CDR3 is CASSLAHGGETQYF. CDR3 DNA sequence: TGTGCCAGCAGTTTAGCGCATGGGGGAGAGACCCAGTACTTC. The chain joins TRBV12-3 or TRBV12-4 to TRBJ2-5; either TRBD1 or TRBD2 may fit D (5 bases each). The CDR3 totals 14 residues. V was cut by 0 bases and J by 4 bases, with 9 bases left in between.

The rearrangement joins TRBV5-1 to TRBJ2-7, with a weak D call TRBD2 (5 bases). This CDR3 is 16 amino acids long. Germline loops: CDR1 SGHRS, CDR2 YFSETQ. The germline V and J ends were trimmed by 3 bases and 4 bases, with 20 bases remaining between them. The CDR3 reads CASSSTPGGLRYEQYF. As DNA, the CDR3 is TGCGCCAGCAGCTCTACCCCAGGAGGATTAAGGTACGAGCAGTACTTC.

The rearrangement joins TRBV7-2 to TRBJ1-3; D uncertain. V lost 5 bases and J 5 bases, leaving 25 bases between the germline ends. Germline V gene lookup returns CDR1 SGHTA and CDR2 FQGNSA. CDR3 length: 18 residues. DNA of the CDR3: TGTGCCAGCAGCGCTATTCCTATTCAGACCACGGCCCGAAACACCATATATTTT. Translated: CASSAIPIQTTARNTIYF.

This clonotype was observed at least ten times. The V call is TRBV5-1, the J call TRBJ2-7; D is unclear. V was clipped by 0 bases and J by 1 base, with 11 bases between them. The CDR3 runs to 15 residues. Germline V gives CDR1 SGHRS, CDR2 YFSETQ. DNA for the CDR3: TGCGCCAGCAGCTTGGCGGCAGCTGTGTCCTACGAGCAGTACTTC. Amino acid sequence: CASSLAAAVSYEQYF.

The DNA for the CDR3 is TGTGCCAGCAGTTTATGGGGGGTGAACACCGGGGAGGAGTTTTTT. Amino acids: CASSLWGVNTGEEFF. The chain joins TRBV12-3 or TRBV12-4 to TRBJ2-2; maybe TRBD2 (6 bases). Trimming stripped 2 bases from V and 16 bases from J, with 23 bases between. The CDR3 loop spans 15 amino acids.

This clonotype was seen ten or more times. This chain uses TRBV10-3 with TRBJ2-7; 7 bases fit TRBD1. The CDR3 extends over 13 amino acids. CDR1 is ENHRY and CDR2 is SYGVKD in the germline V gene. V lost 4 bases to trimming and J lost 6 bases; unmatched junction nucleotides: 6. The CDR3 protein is CAISGDRVSEQYF. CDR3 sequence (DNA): TGTGCCATCAGTGGCGACAGGGTCAGCGAGCAGTACTTC.

The CDR3 nucleotides are TGCAGTGCTAGATTTGCAGAGAAGGGTGAAGCTTTCTTT. The encoded protein is CSARFAEKGEAFF. The V and J genes are TRBV20-1 and TRBJ1-1, with D hard to call. The V gene's germline CDR1 is DFQATT and CDR2 SNEGSKA (reference sequence). Trimming shortened V by 2 bases and J by 7 bases, and 14 bases separated the two germline ends. This CDR3 spans 13 amino acids.

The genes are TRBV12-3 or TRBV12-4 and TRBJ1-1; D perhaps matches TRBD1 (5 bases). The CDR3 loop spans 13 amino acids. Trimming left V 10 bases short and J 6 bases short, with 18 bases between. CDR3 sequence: CATGTAPYAEAFF. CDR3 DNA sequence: TGTGCCACAGGGACCGCTCCTTACGCTGAAGCTTTCTTT.

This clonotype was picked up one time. Here the CDR3 DNA reads TGTGCCAGCAGTTTAGCAACAGGACAGGGGGTAGGAAATGAGCAGTTCTTC. As protein: CASSLATGQGVGNEQFF. The chain has TRBV12-3 or TRBV12-4 and TRBJ2-1; 10 bases align to TRBD1. The CDR3 extends over 17 amino acids. V shed 0 bases and J 7 bases; nucleotides not matched to a gene: 9.

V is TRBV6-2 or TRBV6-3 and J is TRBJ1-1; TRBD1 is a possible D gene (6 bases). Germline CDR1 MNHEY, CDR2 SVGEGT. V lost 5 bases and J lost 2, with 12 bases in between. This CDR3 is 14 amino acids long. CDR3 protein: CASSTGQRNTEAFF. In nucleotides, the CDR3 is TGTGCCAGCAGTACGGGACAAAGAAACACTGAAGCTTTCTTT.

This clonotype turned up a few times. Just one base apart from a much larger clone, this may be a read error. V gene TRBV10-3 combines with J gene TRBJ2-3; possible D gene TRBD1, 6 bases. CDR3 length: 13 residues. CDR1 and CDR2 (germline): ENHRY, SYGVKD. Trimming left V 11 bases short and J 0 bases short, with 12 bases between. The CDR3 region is CAGKGESTDTQYF. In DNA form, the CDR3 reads TGTGCCGGCAAGGGGGAAAGCACAGATACGCAGTATTTT.

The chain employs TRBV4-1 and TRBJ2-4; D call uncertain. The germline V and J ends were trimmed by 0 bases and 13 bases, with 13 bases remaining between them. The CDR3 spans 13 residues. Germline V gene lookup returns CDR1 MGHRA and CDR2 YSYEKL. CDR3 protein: CASSQDLGVRQYF. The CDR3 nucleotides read TGCGCCAGCAGCCAAGATTTAGGCGTTCGGCAGTACTTC.

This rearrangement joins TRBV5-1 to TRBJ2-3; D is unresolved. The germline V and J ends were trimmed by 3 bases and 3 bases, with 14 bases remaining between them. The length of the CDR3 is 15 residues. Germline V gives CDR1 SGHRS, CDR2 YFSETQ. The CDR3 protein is CASSSLQRLTDTQYF. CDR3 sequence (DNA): TGCGCCAGCAGCTCCCTCCAGCGTTTAACAGATACGCAGTATTTT.

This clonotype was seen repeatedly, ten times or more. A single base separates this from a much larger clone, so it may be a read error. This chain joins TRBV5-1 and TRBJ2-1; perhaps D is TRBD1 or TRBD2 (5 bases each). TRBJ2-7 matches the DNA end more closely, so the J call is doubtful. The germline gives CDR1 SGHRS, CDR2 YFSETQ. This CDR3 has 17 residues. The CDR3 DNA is TGCGCCAGCAGCTTGAATGGGGGATTCAGCTCCTACAATGAGCAGTACTTC. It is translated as CASSLNGGFSSYNEQYF.

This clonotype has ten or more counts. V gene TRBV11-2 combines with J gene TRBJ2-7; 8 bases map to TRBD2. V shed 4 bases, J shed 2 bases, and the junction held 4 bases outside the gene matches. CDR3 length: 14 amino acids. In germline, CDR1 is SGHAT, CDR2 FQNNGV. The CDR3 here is CASSYSGEAYEQYF. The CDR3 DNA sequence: TGTGCCAGCAGCTATAGCGGGGAAGCCTACGAGCAGTACTTC.

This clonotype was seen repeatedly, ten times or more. The CDR3 coding sequence is TGTGCCAGCAGCTTAGGGGGAGGAACCTCCACAGATACGCAGTATTTT. It specifies CASSLGGGTSTDTQYF. The rearrangement links TRBV11-2 to TRBJ2-3; D possibly corresponds to TRBD2 (6 bases). V was clipped by 1 base and J by 2 bases, with 13 bases between them. Germline assignment: CDR1 SGHAT and CDR2 FQNNGV. The CDR3 covers 16 residues.

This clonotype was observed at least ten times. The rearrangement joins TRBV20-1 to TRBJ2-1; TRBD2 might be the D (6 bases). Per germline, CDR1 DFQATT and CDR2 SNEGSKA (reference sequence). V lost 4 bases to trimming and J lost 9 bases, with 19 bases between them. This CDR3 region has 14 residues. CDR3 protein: CSATLGLTVGEQFF. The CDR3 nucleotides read TGCAGTGCTACCTTGGGACTTACGGTGGGTGAGCAGTTCTTC.

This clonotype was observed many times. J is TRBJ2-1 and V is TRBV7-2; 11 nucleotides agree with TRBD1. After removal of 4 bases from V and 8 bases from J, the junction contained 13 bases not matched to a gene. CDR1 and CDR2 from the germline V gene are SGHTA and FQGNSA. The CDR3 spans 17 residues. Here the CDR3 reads CASSWVPGQGDSHEQFF. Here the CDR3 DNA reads TGTGCCAGCAGCTGGGTTCCGGGACAGGGGGATAGCCATGAGCAGTTCTTC.

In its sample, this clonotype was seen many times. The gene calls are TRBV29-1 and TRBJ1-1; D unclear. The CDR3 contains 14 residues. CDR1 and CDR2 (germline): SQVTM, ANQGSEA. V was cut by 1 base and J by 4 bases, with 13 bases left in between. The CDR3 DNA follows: TGCAGCGTTGAAGGCGGGATAAAGGCCACTGAAGCTTTCTTT. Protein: CSVEGGIKATEAFF. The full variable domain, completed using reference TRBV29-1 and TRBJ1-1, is SAVISQKPSRDICQRGTSLTIQCQVDSQVTMMFWYRQQPGQSLTLIATANQGSEATYESGFVIDKFPISRPNLTFSTLTVSNMSPEDSSIYLCSVEGGIKATEAFFGQGTRLTVV.

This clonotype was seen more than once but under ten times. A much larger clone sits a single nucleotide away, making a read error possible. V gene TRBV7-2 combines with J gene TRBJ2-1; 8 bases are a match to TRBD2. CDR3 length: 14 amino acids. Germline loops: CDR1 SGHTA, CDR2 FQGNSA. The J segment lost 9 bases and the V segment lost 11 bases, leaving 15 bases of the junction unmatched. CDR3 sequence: CACHQTGGTGEQFF. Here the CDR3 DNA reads TGTGCCTGCCATCAGACGGGAGGGACCGGTGAGCAGTTCTTC.

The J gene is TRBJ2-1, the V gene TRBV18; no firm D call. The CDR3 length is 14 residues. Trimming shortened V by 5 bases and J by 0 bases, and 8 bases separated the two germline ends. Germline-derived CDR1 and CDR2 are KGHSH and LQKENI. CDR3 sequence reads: CASSKVSSYNEQFF. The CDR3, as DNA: TGTGCCAGCTCAAAAGTGAGCTCCTACAATGAGCAGTTCTTC.

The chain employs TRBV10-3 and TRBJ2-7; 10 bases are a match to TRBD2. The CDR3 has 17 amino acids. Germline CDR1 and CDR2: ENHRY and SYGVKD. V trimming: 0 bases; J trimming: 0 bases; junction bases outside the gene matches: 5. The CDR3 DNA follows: TGTGCCATCAGTGAGTCGCGAGCGGGGGGGAGCTCCTACGAGCAGTACTTC. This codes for CAISESRAGGSSYEQYF.

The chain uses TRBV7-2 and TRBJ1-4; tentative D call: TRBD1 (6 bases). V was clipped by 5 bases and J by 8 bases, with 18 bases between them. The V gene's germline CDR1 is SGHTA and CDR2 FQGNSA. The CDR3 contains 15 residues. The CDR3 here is CASSISTGIGEKLFF. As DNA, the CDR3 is TGTGCCAGCAGCATATCAACAGGGATCGGGGAAAAACTGTTTTTT. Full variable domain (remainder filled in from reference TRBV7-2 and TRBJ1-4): GAGVSQSPSNKVTEKGKDVELRCDPISGHTALYWYRQSLGQGLEFLIYFQGNSAPDKSGLPSDRFSAERTGGSVSTLTIQRTQQEDSAVYLCASSISTGIGEKLFFGSGTQLSVL.

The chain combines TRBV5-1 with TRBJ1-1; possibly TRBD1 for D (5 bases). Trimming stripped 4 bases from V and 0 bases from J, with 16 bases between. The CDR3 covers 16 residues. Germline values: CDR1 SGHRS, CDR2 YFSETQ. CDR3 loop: CASSRDQTSMNTEAFF. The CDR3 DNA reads TGCGCCAGCAGCAGGGACCAGACCTCCATGAACACTGAAGCTTTCTTT.

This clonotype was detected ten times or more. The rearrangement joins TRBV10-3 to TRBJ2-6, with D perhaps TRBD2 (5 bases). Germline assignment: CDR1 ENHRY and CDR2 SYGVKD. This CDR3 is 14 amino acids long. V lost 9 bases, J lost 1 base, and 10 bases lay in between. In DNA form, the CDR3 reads TGTGCCATTCGCGGGTATTCTGGGGCCAACGTCCTGACTTTC. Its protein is CAIRGYSGANVLTF.

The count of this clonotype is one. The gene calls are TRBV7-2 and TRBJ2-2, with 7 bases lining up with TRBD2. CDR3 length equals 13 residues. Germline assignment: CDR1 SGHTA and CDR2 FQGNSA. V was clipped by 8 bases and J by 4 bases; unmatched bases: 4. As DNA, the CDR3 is TGTGCCAGCGGCGGGAGACGCACCGGGGAGCTGTTTTTT. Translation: CASGGRRTGELFF.

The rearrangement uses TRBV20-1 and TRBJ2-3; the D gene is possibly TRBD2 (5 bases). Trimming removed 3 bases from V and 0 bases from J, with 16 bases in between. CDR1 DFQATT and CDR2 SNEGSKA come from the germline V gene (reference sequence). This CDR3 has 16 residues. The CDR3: CSASPFGRASTDTQYF. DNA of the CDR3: TGCAGTGCTAGTCCGTTTGGGAGAGCTAGCACAGATACGCAGTATTTT.

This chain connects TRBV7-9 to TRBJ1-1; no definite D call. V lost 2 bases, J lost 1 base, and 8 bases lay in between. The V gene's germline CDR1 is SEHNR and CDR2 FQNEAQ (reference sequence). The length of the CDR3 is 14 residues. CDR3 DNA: TGTGCCAGCAGCTTACCCAGACAGAACACTGAAGCTTTCTTT. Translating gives CASSLPRQNTEAFF.